This T cell receptor beta chain derives from a study of blood T cells in healthy people across ages. Points from the study as a whole: Versus aged donors, long-lived donors had higher diversity and more naive CD4+ cells.

About this clonotype itself: Its antigen is not identified.

It was with a sample-barcoded 5' primer and a J-beta primer mix that a second PCR of roughly 6 to 11 cycles was run. Every molecule of cDNA carried a tag from a template-switch adaptor with 12 random nucleotides. Using its own MiXCR run on the 5' RACE reads, TCRdb lists one record per CDR3 protein. The sample shows about 1.4 million distinct CDR3 sequences, 59% of them seen only once. With 1 base removed from V and 7 bases from J, the gap between germline ends came to 12 bases. The CDR3 is made up of 13 amino acids. The germline V gene encodes CDR1 SGHDT and CDR2 YYEEEE. The receptor was derived from a man aged 18-30 years in good health. This chain joins TRBV5-6 and TRBJ2-7; D call uncertain. Material for sequencing was blood. CDR3 region: CASSLQGWNEQYF. The CDR3 DNA sequence: TGTGCCAGCAGCTTGCAAGGGTGGAATGAGCAGTACTTC.